The TCR beta chain under discussion was sequenced for a study of blood T cells in healthy people across ages. Germline CDR1 reads DFQATT; CDR2 reads SNEGSKA (reference sequence). The CDR3 extends over 13 amino acids. After removal of 4 bases from V and 7 bases from J, the junction contained 4 bases not matched to a gene. The use of a sample-barcoded 5' primer and a J-beta primer mix characterized a second PCR of roughly 7 to 11 cycles. In TCRdb, the 5' RACE reads were re-called with MiXCR into one record per CDR3 protein. Of about a million distinct CDR3 sequences detected, about 48% appear once; the ten largest clones hold under 15%.

Sequenced input: blood. The chain joins TRBV20-1 to TRBJ1-4, with 9 bases identical to TRBD1. The receptor was derived from a young man in good health. CDR3 loop: CSATLGQGEKLFF. In nucleotides, the CDR3 is TGCAGTGCTACACTGGGACAGGGTGAAAAACTGTTTTTT.